The clone carrying this T cell receptor beta chain was counted ten times or more. Its antigen is as yet unknown. Ophthalmopathy patients had Clinical Activity Score at least 3, NOSPECS grade at least 4, duration under 3 months. Exclusions: uncontrolled infection, other autoimmune disease, pregnancy, lactation. Source material for PBMCs was about 11 ml fresh peripheral blood. The TCR beta CDR3 regions underwent amplification using RNA transcripts as the source. The TCR CDR3 was amplified in a first-round RT-PCR using the HTBI primer set. TCRdb re-called the multiplex PCR reads with MiXCR, one entry per CDR3 protein. This table holds about 350,000 distinct CDR3 sequences, around 18% found once. This record comes from a study of T cells in Graves' hyperthyroidism and ophthalmopathy. Study-level findings and limits: A median 6.5 months before onset, the model predicted ophthalmopathy.

Sequenced: blood. This TCR was sampled from a woman aged 40-49 years with Graves' ophthalmopathy.

CDR3: CASSPEQSYEQYF. The CDR3 DNA is TGTGCCAGCTCACCTGAACAGAGTTACGAGCAGTACTTC. The genes are TRBV18 and TRBJ2-7; D unresolved. V gave up 3 bases and J gave up 4 bases, with 10 bases separating them. The germline gives CDR1 KGHSH, CDR2 LQKENI. The CDR3 is 13 amino acids.